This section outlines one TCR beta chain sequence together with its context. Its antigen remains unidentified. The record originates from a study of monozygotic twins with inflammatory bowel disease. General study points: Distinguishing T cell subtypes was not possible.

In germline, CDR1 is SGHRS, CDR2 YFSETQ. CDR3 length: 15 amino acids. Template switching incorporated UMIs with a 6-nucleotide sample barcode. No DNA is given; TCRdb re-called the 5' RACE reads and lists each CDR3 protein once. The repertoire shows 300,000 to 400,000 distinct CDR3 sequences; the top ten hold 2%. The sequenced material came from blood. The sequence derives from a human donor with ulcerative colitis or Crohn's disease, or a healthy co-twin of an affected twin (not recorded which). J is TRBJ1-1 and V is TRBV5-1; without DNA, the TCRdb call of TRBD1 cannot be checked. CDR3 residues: CASSRTGGQGTEAFF.